The source of this T cell receptor beta chain is a study of blood T cell repertoires in COVID-19 (dated by TCRdb to about 2020). In terms of the full investigation: Samples from collaborators originated in the United States, Italy and Spain and spanned both the acute and convalescent phases of COVID-19. The samples were drawn from the first 160 participants of the ongoing ImmuneRACE study and from 950 to 1,500 subjects provided by 6 global collaborators. Where available, HLA class I and class II types were obtained from metadata supplied by the sample provider rather than from assay-based typing. The material from the prospective study consisted of cDNA or gDNA derived from T cells, B-cell-depleted T cells, or PBMCs. A de-identified subject ID, COVID-19 status, age in years and sex were almost always included in the sample metadata. Deeply sampled blood TCRbeta repertoires from subjects exposed to, actively infected with, or recovered from COVID-19 were included in the dataset. The repertoires were released in a freely available public database meant as a resource for research on the immune response to SARS-CoV-2. General findings and caveats noted by the study authors: The amount of clinical and demographic metadata varied by source and participant and was provided uncurated.

The collaborating institutions used their own protocols to collect whole blood in K2EDTA tubes. For TCRbeta analysis, collaborator samples were shipped as frozen whole blood, as isolated PBMCs, or as DNA extracted from either sample type. CDR1 and CDR2 are drawn from the germline V gene: MDHEN, SYDVKM. Relative to germline, V is 2 bases shorter and J is 3 bases shorter, with 10 bases between their ends. The CDR3 numbers 14 residues from cysteine through phenylalanine. Just CDR3 DNA is preserved here, 42 bases in frame from base 1. The immunoSEQ Assay, a bias-controlled multiplex PCR, was used to amplify TCRbeta CDR3 regions from genomic DNA. The paper's data handling went like this. Within the assay, amplification of reference gene primers was used to estimate how many nucleated cells each sample contained. To quantify the absolute abundance of each unique TCRbeta CDR3 rearrangement, sequence reads were collapsed and filtered. Productive Simpson clonality was computed per sample as the square root of Simpson's diversity index over productive rearrangements. TCRdb stores this immuneACCESS table with in-frame sequences only. Part of the clones is absent; in the studies checked, under half of the shortfall reflects unresolved V genes, and no reason is known for the rest. Clone size and the V and J calls come from that table; the DNA yielded D and trimming. The sample table holds over 75,000 clones, of which around 90% were seen once. Roughly 2.3% of the sample is in the top ten clones.

Concerning this clone itself: There is no known antigen for this receptor. No qualities accompany the bases; no much larger clone lies one base away.

The chain joins TRBV28 to TRBJ1-1, with the D gene call left open. The TCR originated in a human donor with active COVID-19. The donor label of this sample is uncertain. Sequenced sample: peripheral blood. The sequenced DNA: TGTGCCAGCAGTTTAATAGGGAGGGACACTGAAGCTTTCTTT. This sequence encodes CASSLIGRDTEAFF.